This T cell receptor beta chain is from a study of read filtering for tumor transcriptome and immune sequencing. General study findings and limits: Compared with RNA-seq, IR-seq gave much higher clonotype depth and reliability. Dropping single-read clonotypes raised IR-seq and RNA-seq shared-clonotype correlation.

This clonotype was seen many times. Antigen unknown. A junction end diverges from the germline sequence, so it may reflect a read error. Germline lookup yields CDR1 SGHTA and CDR2 FQGNSA. The CDR3 extends over 18 amino acids. The library was built from around 400 ng RNA with molecular barcoded adaptors for alpha/delta and beta/gamma chains. TCRdb itself ran the reads through MiXCR, one entry per CDR3 protein. The data hold about 46,000 distinct CDR3 sequences, with 15% to 20% observed a single time. Sequencing was performed on a population of CD138-negative cells sorted from bone marrow. This TCR was recovered from a donor aged 40 or older with multiple myeloma. This sequence joins TRBV7-2 and TRBJ2-1, with 15 bases lining up with TRBD2. The CDR3 DNA reads as TGCGCCAGCAGCCAAGATAGTGGGGGGACTAGCGGGAGGCGCGAGCAGTTCTTC. Protein product: CASSQDSGGTSGRREQFF.